This TCR beta chain was sequenced during a study of blood T cells in healthy people across ages. Broader study findings: No one knew whether donors had CMV, which possibly confounded expanded clonotype changes. The fall in TCR beta diversity per million T cells was roughly linear with age.

Together with a sample-barcoded 5' primer, a J-beta primer mix was included in a second PCR lasting roughly 7 to 11 cycles. MiXCR, run by TCRdb on the 5' RACE reads, gives a single entry per CDR3 protein. The data contain 600,000 or so distinct CDR3 sequences, under 30% of them seen just once; the ten biggest clones take up approximately 15%. CDR3 length: 15 residues. In germline, CDR1 is SGHTA, CDR2 FQGNSA. With 3 bases removed from V and 7 bases from J, the gap between germline ends came to 18 bases. This clonotype has at least ten counts. Its antigen is not identified. The sequenced sample consisted of blood. The sequence came from a woman of 80 years or more in good health. The rearrangement links TRBV7-2 to TRBJ2-5; D may match TRBD1 or TRBD2 (5 bases each). The CDR3, as DNA: TGTGCCAGCAGCTTCAAGGGTGATGCAGGGAGGACCCAGTACTTC. Translated, it gives CASSFKGDAGRTQYF.